Listed here are 8 T cell receptor beta chains from one sample, sequenced in a study of post-analysis software for immune sequencing data. Study-level findings and limits: Five or six TRBV segments were more frequent in patients than controls; TRBV5-6, TRBV5-1 and TRBV20-1 belonged to this group.

TCR beta cDNA libraries had unique molecular identifiers. TCRdb re-called the PCR reads through MiXCR, storing one row per CDR3 protein. The repertoire holds approximately 730,000 distinct CDR3 sequences, with about half as singletons. Antigens of these TCRs are unknown. Sequenced: blood. These receptors were collected from a girl between 5 and 17 years old with multiple sclerosis.

V is TRBV5-1 and J is TRBJ2-4; 8 bases are shared with TRBD1. The last part of the DNA fits TRBJ2-7 better; the J call may be wrong. There are 14 residues in the CDR3. CDR1 is SGHRS, CDR2 YFSETQ, per germline. This CDR3 reads CASSSEDRVYEQYF. As DNA, the CDR3 is TGCGCCAGCAGCTCCGAGGACAGGGTGTACGAGCAGTACTTC.

This clonotype was counted only a few times. The CDR3 DNA reads as TGTGCCAGCAGTTTTATCAGGGGGTCGAACATTCAGTACTTC. Amino acids: CASSFIRGSNIQYF. V gene TRBV12-3 or TRBV12-4 combines with J gene TRBJ2-5; 7 bases map to TRBD1. The J call may be wrong; the DNA end is better matched by TRBJ2-4. This CDR3 has 14 amino acids.

The CDR3 DNA sequence: TGTGCCAGCAGCCCCCTCGGGCAGGGGGCGACCTACGAGCAGTACTTC. Its protein is CASSPLGQGATYEQYF. This rearrangement joins TRBV7-9 to TRBJ2-7; 8 bases are shared with TRBD1. CDR1 is SEHNR and CDR2 is FQNEAQ in the germline V gene (reference sequence). The CDR3 covers 16 residues. Unmatched junction bases numbered 11, after V lost 5 bases and J lost 2 bases.

This clonotype appeared a few times. The chain carries TRBV7-9 and TRBJ1-2, with 8 bases aligning to TRBD1. CDR3 length: 14 amino acids. J gave up 4 bases and V 5 bases, and 6 bases lay outside the gene matches. Germline CDR1 is SEHNR and CDR2 is FQNEAQ (reference sequence). CDR3 in DNA: TGTGCCAGCAGCCAGATACAGGGGGGCTATGGCTACACCTTC. Translated: CASSQIQGGYGYTF. The full variable domain, in which reference TRBV7-9 and TRBJ1-2 provide the parts outside the CDR3, is DTGVSQNPRHKITKRGQNVTFRCDPISEHNRLYWYRQTLGQGPEFLTYFQNEAQLEKSRLLSDRFSAERPKGSFSTLEIQRTEQGDSAMYLCASSQIQGGYGYTFGSGTRLTVV.

This chain uses TRBV12-5 with TRBJ2-1, with 13 bases matching TRBD2. From germline, CDR1 is LGHNT and CDR2 FRNRAP. This CDR3 is built from 16 residues. J gave up 4 bases and V 6 bases, and 6 bases lay outside the gene matches. This CDR3 reads CASGKTSGRGYNEQFF. CDR3 coding DNA: TGTGCTAGTGGGAAAACTAGCGGGAGGGGATACAATGAGCAGTTCTTC.

V gene TRBV18 combines with J gene TRBJ2-5, with TRBD1 matching 7 bases. CDR3 length: 14 residues. CDR1 is KGHSH and CDR2 is LQKENI in the germline V gene. Trimming removed 8 bases from V and 5 bases from J; junction bases left unmatched: 11. This chain's CDR3 is CASIGDSDEETQYF. As DNA, the CDR3 is TGTGCCAGCATCGGGGACAGTGATGAGGAGACCCAGTACTTC.

The CDR3 protein is CATSSTGPNNEQFF. CDR3 DNA: TGTGCCACCAGCAGTACAGGACCCAACAATGAGCAGTTCTTC. The chain couples TRBV15 to TRBJ2-1, with D perhaps matching TRBD1 (5 bases). The CDR3 has 14 residues. V shed 3 bases and J shed 5 bases, with 11 bases lying between them. Germline CDR1 and CDR2: LNHNV and YYDKDF (reference sequence).

This clonotype was counted between two and nine times. This chain joins TRBV6-1 and TRBJ1-5; D gene ambiguous. The CDR3 has 14 amino acids. V gave up 6 bases and J gave up 5 bases, with 14 bases separating them. Germline V gene data show CDR1 as MNHNS and CDR2 as SASEGT. The CDR3 region has the DNA TGTGCCAGCAGCCTCAGACCCGTGGATCAGCCCCAGCATTTT. It is translated as CASSLRPVDQPQHF.